The entry below describes one T cell receptor beta chain. Which antigen it targets is not known. No much larger clone exists at a distance of one base, and base qualities are not known. This entry comes from a study of cytomegalovirus exposure and HLA in healthy donors (dated 2017 in TCRdb). The study in broad terms: According to an earlier analysis of several hundred of the donors, about 190 million T cells yielded 90 million to 140 million unique TCR beta sequences and 276 Gb of sequence data. An early release that covered about 600 HLA-typed donors contained 300 to 350 gigabases of sequencing data and tens of millions of unique TCR sequences. Among the roughly 390 genotyped donors, around 81% belonged to the genetic ancestry cluster associated with self-reported Caucasian donors. The study was designed to test whether signatures of past pathogen exposure could be identified by cataloging public T cell receptors. The study used immunosequencing to profile the T cell repertoires of under 700 subjects and linked those repertoires to cytomegalovirus serostatus. A separate validation cohort of more than 100 different subjects was used in addition to the roughly 670-subject first cohort. High-throughput TCR immunosequencing, statistical association of individual TCRs with disease status, and machine learning were combined to predict cytomegalovirus infection status. To study patterns of TCR occurrence, a later analysis re-analyzed previously published TCR beta repertoires from around 700 donors and added high-resolution HLA genotyping. In the later analysis, no new phenotypic data were used to find candidate immune exposures; instead, reliance was placed on TCR beta sequences and their occurrence across donors. In an earlier analysis of over 550 of the donors, high-throughput TCR beta sequencing was used to judge whether each TCR beta V gene segment behaved as functional or pseudogenic. Alongside the repertoire data, information on donor age, sex, ethnicity and CMV serostatus was compiled. A later genetic analysis took genome-wide SNP genotypes for 398 of the 666 donors and used that subset as a discovery cohort. All discovery cohort repertoires had been generated using a single sequencing platform. HLA typing included class I and class II loci at four-digit resolution. Typing coverage varied by locus: roughly 629-640 donors for A, B, C, DRB1 and DQB1; more than 500 for DQA1; approximately 610 for DPA1; 450 to 480 for DPB1. About five DR-DQ haplotypes were treated as single units for association and clustering because of strong linkage in the cohort. Among around 400 genotyped donors of the cohort, an average of about 240,000 unique TCR beta nucleotide sequences was sequenced per donor, of which about 19% were non-productive.

The library came from the immunoSEQ multiplex PCR assay. The multiplex PCR relied on a mix of 60 forward primers for TCR Vbeta segments and 13 reverse primers for TCR Jbeta segments. The CDR3 region of rearranged TCR beta genes was amplified from genomic DNA by a multiplex PCR assay. On the Illumina HiSeq System, the amplified TCR beta libraries were sequenced as 87-base-pair reads. Per the authors' processing: Across the 666 repertoires, a later analysis counted roughly 77 million unique TCR beta chains, 9 million to 14 million of which were shared by at least two donors. Raw reads were error-corrected and collapsed into unique sequences by a nearest-neighbor algorithm in which closely related sequences were merged to remove PCR and sequencing errors. To assign V, D and J gene segments, CDR3 sequences were aligned to IMGT reference sequences. For a sequence to be retained, a match of at least six nucleotides was required to both a V gene segment and a J gene segment. A rearrangement was called productive if the CDR3 had no stop codons and remained in frame with V and J, and every other rearrangement was called non-productive. Following IMGT convention, CDR3 was defined as the stretch from the second conserved V-encoded cysteine up to the conserved J-encoded phenylalanine. The earlier analysis of more than 450 of the donors excluded sequences that lacked an unambiguous match to a single V gene segment. In an earlier analysis of 450 to 700 of the donors, V segments were called functional above 56.7% productive rearrangements and were called segregating when the between-donor standard deviation exceeded 5%. A statistical classification framework was built for diagnosing cytomegalovirus status from the catalog of TCR beta chain sequences. V and J gene assignment, in a later analysis, came from comparing TCR nucleotide sequences with IMGT/GENE-DB human TR gene sequences. The TCRdist pipeline was used in a later analysis to assign CDR3 sequences and most-parsimonious VDJ recombination scenarios. In a later analysis, each TCR beta chain was defined by its CDR3 amino acid sequence together with its V-gene family, and reads lacking a unique V-gene family were excluded. A later analysis removed several hundred highly shared, low-generation-probability nucleotide sequences to deal with suspected cross-contamination and a sequencing artifact. In a later analysis, a clonal expansion index for each public chain was calculated from normalized within-repertoire ranks of inferred template counts. In a later analysis, generation probabilities were computed using a VDJ recombination model fitted to out-of-frame rearrangements, and the results were checked against IGoR. In a later analysis, hypergeometric tests were used to score TCR-TCR, TCR-HLA and TCR-CMV co-occurrence, with a repertoire-size bias correction applied to TCR pairs. False discovery rates were estimated in a later analysis by permuting HLA or CMV assignments 20 times. In a later analysis, co-occurring TCRs were grouped with DBSCAN, and TCRdist sequence similarity was added when clustering was performed within HLA-allele-positive subsets. For co-occurrence clustering, repertoires with fewer than 30,000 or more than 120,000 public chains were excluded, along with a handful of repertoires with anomalous nucleotide sharing. What TCRdb holds here is the immuneACCESS table cut down to in-frame rearrangements. Part of the clones is not present; checked against another copy, under half of the missing clones reflect an unresolved V gene, and the others are unexplained. V and J calls and clone size are as listed in that table; D and trimming were resolved from the DNA. The sample yields 150,000 to 200,000 clones; approximately 80% were counted once. Of the sample, less than 2% is held by the ten largest clones.

From the germline V gene (reference sequence), CDR1 is PRHDT and CDR2 is FYEKMQ. V is shortened by 5 bases, J by 2 bases, and the region joining them spans 16 bases. The CDR3 covers 15 residues, taking in both the cysteine and the phenylalanine. Only the CDR3 DNA is retained, 45 bases long and in frame from the first base. The cohort consisted of 666 healthy bone marrow donors. All cohort members were sampled while nominally healthy, although unrecorded immune exposures were likely present. The donor was CMV seronegative and belonged to the group of 320 or so seronegative cohort members. A peripheral blood sample was provided by each donor, and peripheral blood mononuclear cells were used for TCR beta sequencing. The Qiagen DNeasy Blood Extraction Kit was used to extract genomic DNA from the blood cell samples. Beyond this particular receptor, the publication reports: In this cohort, only TCR beta chains were sequenced, and detectable features were limited by the absence of alpha or paired-chain data. A later analysis found that TCR association rates varied across HLA loci, with DRB1 alleles showing the most associated TCRs and HLA-C alleles the fewest. Most CMV-associated TCR beta chains appeared to be HLA-restricted in a later analysis, and the HLA associations seemed to be driven largely by CMV exposure. Correlated functional status among segregating V segments might be attributable to linkage disequilibrium, but an unknown experimental factor could not be ruled out. The authors suggested that the approach could potentially be generalized to other disease states and immunological phenotypes. Assigning TCR associations to individual alleles was difficult when HLA alleles, especially DR and DQ, strongly co-occurred. Because counts were too low, about 18 rarely observed V segments, including chromosome 9 orphons, were left out of the earlier analysis of about 500 of the donors. The study gave a list of 150 to 200 TCR beta chains associated with cytomegalovirus. Three of the identified cytomegalovirus-associated TCR beta chains were confirmed in vitro to be specific for cytomegalovirus antigens. An association between a missense DCLRE1C variant and V-gene and J-gene trimming of TCR beta chains was found in a later genetic analysis and replicated in an independent cohort. Roughly uniform sequencing depth across donors was assumed in presence/absence analyses, although this assumption may not hold. Because HLA typing was missing for some donors at each locus, association tests included only the typed subset. In a later genetic analysis, fewer N-insertions in productive TCRs were reported among donors in an Asian-associated ancestry cluster than the approximately 630-donor mean. A further reported finding was that TCR beta sequences accurately predicted the HLA-A and HLA-B alleles for most subjects in the first cohort. The sequencing pipeline was judged likely to have produced a cluster of highly shared sequence variants as a technical artifact. The classifier was reported to diagnose cytomegalovirus status with high specificity and sensitivity in both the original and validation cohorts. For the cohort, immune exposure information was limited to CMV serostatus. Most TCR sequences were observed very rarely across donors, whereas some public TCRs were present in many individuals. A later analysis reported that several top co-occurrence clusters appeared linked to parvovirus B19, influenza, CMV and Epstein-Barr virus. In a later analysis, 16,951 TCR beta sequences were associated with specific HLA alleles at a false discovery rate of 0.05. In an earlier analysis of several hundred of the donors, most TCR beta V segments were observed in productive rearrangements about 90% or about 30% of the time, broadly matching IMGT annotations. Some IMGT-functional V segments, including TRBV6-2 and TRBV6-3, could not be told apart with the 87-base-pair reads, so those segments were excluded. A later analysis found that HLA-associated TCR beta chains were more clonally expanded and had lower generation probabilities than equally common non-associated chains.

This TCR derives from a young woman in good health and CMV-seronegative. This receptor chain uses TRBV13 and TRBJ2-7, and possibly TRBD2, on 5 matching bases. The source material was PBMCs. The CDR3 loop reads CASSPYGGPAYEQYF. The sequenced DNA: TGTGCCAGCAGCCCCTACGGCGGGCCCGCCTACGAGCAGTACTTC.